This T cell receptor beta chain was sequenced for a study of shared clonotypes between healthy human individuals. A few counts support this clone. The sample holds other DNA sequences that translate to the same CDR3. CDR3 size: 16 residues. The V end was cut by 4 bases, the J end by 0 bases, with 10 bases between. Germline-derived CDR1 and CDR2 are MNHNS and SASEGT. The protocol was immunoSEQ multiplex PCR, while the TCRdb copy is restricted to in-frame clones and leaves out a portion. Of a few million clones listed, approximately 94% are singletons. This sequence was found in a man aged 18 to 35 in good health. The sequenced sample consisted of naive CD4+ T cells sorted from blood. Indicated subset: CD45RA+ positively selected. The chain joins TRBV6-1 to TRBJ1-6; a possible D gene is TRBD1 (5 bases). Written as DNA, the CDR3 is TGTGCCAGCAGTGGGGACGCGAGCTCCTATAATTCACCCCTCCACTTT. This translates into CASSGDASSYNSPLHF.